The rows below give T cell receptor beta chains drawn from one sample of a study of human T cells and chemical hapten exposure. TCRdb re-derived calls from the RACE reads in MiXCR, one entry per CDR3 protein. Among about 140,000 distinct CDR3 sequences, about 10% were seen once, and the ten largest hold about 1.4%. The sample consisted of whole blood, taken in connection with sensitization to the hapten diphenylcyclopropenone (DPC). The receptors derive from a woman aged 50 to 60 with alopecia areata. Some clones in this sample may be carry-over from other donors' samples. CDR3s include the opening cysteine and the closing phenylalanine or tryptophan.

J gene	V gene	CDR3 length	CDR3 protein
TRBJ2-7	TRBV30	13	CAWRQGNSYEQYF
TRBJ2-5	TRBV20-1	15	CSAEGVASGPETQYF
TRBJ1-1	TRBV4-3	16	CASSQVRTGGAEGAFF
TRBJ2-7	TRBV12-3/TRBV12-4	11	CASRTNREQYF
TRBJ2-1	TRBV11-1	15	CASSRGTSGSPRQFF
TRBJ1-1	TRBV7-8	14	CASSLSTGNTEAFF
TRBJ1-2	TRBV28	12	CASSSRGGGYTF
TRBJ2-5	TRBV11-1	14	CASSLELEQETQYF
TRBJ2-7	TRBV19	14	CASRPGQGPHEQYF
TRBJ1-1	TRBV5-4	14	CASSLGARDREAFF
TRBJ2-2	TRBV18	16	CASSPRGTANTGELFF
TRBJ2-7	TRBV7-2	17	CASSLARTSGSPYEQYF
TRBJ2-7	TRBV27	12	CASSSRGHEQYF
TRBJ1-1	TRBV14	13	CASSQDWDTEAFF
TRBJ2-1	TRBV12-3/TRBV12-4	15	CASSLGQGGNNEQFF
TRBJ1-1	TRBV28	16	CASTASLGQRRTEAFF
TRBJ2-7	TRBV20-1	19	CSATPPGTSGRNRVYEQYF